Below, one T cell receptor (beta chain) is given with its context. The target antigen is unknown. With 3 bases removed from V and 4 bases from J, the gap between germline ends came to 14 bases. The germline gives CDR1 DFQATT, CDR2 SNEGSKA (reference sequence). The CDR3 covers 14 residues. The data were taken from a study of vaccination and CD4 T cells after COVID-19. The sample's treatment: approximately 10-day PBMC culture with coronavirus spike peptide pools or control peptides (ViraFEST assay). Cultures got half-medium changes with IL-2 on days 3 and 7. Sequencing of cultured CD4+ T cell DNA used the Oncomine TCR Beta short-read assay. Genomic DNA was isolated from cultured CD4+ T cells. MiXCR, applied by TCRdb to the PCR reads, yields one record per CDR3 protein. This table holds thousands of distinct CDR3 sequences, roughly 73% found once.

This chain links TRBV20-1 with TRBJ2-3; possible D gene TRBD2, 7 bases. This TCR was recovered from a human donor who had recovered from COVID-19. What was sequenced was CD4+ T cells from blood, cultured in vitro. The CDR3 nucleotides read TGCAGTGCTAGGGGGGGGGGCCGCGCAGATACGCAGTATTTT. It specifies CSARGGGRADTQYF.